Each of the 25 T cell receptor beta chains below was sequenced from the same sample in a study of neurological immune-mediated disorders. A single record per CDR3 protein comes from TCRdb applying MiXCR to the 5' RACE reads. The sample includes around 46,000 distinct CDR3 sequences, around 4% of them seen just once. Material: PBMCs. The receptors here all came from a woman aged 60 to 75 with multiple sclerosis.

In its sample, this clonotype was seen many times. The chain combines TRBV9 with TRBJ2-3; D may be TRBD1 (6 bases). The CDR3 has 14 residues. CDR1 SGDLS and CDR2 YYNGEE come from the germline V gene. Trimming took 3 bases from V and 1 from J, leaving 9 bases between them. The DNA for the CDR3 is TGTGCCAGCAGCGCCGGACAGCGCACAGATACGCAGTATTTT. Translation gives CASSAGQRTDTQYF.

This clonotype was detected many times. The chain joins TRBV29-1 to TRBJ2-7, with TRBD1 identical over 8 bases. J lost 3 bases, V lost 1 base, and 5 bases had no gene match. The germline gives CDR1 SQVTM, CDR2 ANQGSEA. There are 14 residues in the CDR3. The CDR3 DNA reads TGCAGCGTTGAAGTAACAGGGGGAAGCTACGAGCAGTACTTC. Encoded protein: CSVEVTGGSYEQYF.

This clonotype was seen repeatedly, ten times or more. This chain connects TRBV9 to TRBJ1-2, with TRBD1 matching over 10 bases. Germline values: CDR1 SGDLS, CDR2 YYNGEE. CDR3 size: 14 residues. Trimming took 6 bases from V and 7 from J; bases not matched to a gene: 9. CDR3 sequence reads: CASNSGGQGGGYTF. CDR3 nucleotides: TGTGCCAGCAACAGCGGCGGACAGGGGGGTGGCTACACCTTC.

This clonotype was detected ten times or more. The V gene is TRBV20-1, the J gene TRBJ2-3, with a weak D call TRBD2 (6 bases). With 0 bases removed from V and 2 bases from J, the gap between germline ends came to 15 bases. The CDR3 is 16 residues long. Looked up from germline, CDR1 is DFQATT and CDR2 is SNEGSKA (reference sequence). Here the CDR3 reads CSARDWTKEVTDTQYF. The CDR3 DNA is TGCAGTGCTAGAGACTGGACTAAAGAGGTCACAGATACGCAGTATTTT.

This clonotype was seen ten or more times. CDR3 sequence: CASSSSLSTDTQYF. DNA of the CDR3: TGTGCCAGCAGTTCTAGTTTGAGCACAGATACGCAGTATTTT. The chain couples TRBV12-3 or TRBV12-4 to TRBJ2-3; no firm D call. This CDR3 is 14 amino acids long. The V and J ends lost 4 bases and 0 bases respectively, with 8 bases between them.

This clonotype has only a few counts. The rearrangement links TRBV28 to TRBJ2-5, with TRBD2 matching over 11 bases. CDR3 length equals 14 residues. The junction had 2 bases not matched to a gene; V was cut back by 6 bases and J by 2 bases. CDR1 MDHEN and CDR2 SYDVKM come from the germline V gene. The CDR3 loop reads CASRGLAEQETQYF. The CDR3 region has the DNA TGTGCCAGCAGGGGACTAGCGGAACAAGAGACCCAGTACTTC. Full variable domain (rest looked up from reference TRBV28 and TRBJ2-5): DVKVTQSSRYLVKRTGEKVFLECVQDMDHENMFWYRQDPGLGLRLIYFSYDVKMKEKGDIPEGYSVSREKKERFSLILESASTNQTSMYLCASRGLAEQETQYFGPGTRLLVL.

This clonotype has more than one count but fewer than ten. V and J are TRBV5-1 and TRBJ2-1, with D hard to call. The V and J ends lost 2 bases and 6 bases respectively, with 12 bases between them. The CDR3 consists of 14 residues. CDR1 and CDR2 (germline): SGHRS, YFSETQ. For the CDR3, the DNA is TGCGCCAGCAGCTTCGCGACCGACATCAATGAGCAGTTCTTC. This gives the protein CASSFATDINEQFF.

The rearrangement uses TRBV7-6 and TRBJ2-5; no definite D call. The CDR3 spans 14 residues. V was clipped by 2 bases and J by 4 bases, with 11 bases between them. Germline V gene sequence: CDR1 SGHVS, CDR2 FNYEAQ. The CDR3 DNA reads as TGTGCCAGCAGCTTATTTAGGGATGGAGAGACCCAGTACTTC. Translation: CASSLFRDGETQYF.

This clonotype has at least ten counts. The J gene is TRBJ2-3, the V gene TRBV20-1; D is undetermined. Germline V gives CDR1 DFQATT, CDR2 SNEGSKA (reference sequence). V lost 6 bases, J lost 0 bases, and 13 bases lay in between. The CDR3 spans 14 residues. The CDR3 loop reads CSATGPASTDTQYF. The DNA for the CDR3 is TGCAGTGCAACCGGACCCGCTAGCACAGATACGCAGTATTTT.

This clonotype was counted ten times or more. This chain links TRBV4-1 with TRBJ2-1, with 8 bases identical to TRBD2. Trimming at V came to 2 bases and at J to 2 bases, leaving 5 bases not matched to a gene. The CDR3 runs to 16 residues. Germline V gene data show CDR1 as MGHRA and CDR2 as YSYEKL. The DNA for the CDR3 is TGCGCCAGCAGCCAAAGACTAGCGCTGACCTACAATGAGCAGTTCTTC. This gives the protein CASSQRLALTYNEQFF.

This clonotype has at least ten counts. The chain joins TRBV7-2 to TRBJ2-3; a weak D match, TRBD2 (5 bases). The V gene lost 7 bases and the J gene lost 7 bases, with 21 bases spanning the gap. CDR1 is SGHTA, CDR2 FQGNSA, per germline. This CDR3 has 15 residues. The CDR3 DNA follows: TGTGCCAGCATCCCCCGGGGTGGTCTTGGATATACGCAGTATTTT. Amino acid sequence: CASIPRGGLGYTQYF.

This clonotype occurred many times. This chain links TRBV4-3 with TRBJ2-5, with 12 nucleotides matching TRBD1. Trimming cost V 2 bases and J 5 bases; bases outside gene matches: 6. Looked up from germline, CDR1 is LGHNA and CDR2 is YSLEER. The CDR3 runs to 16 residues. CDR3 nucleotide sequence: TGCGCCAGCAGCCAATCTGGGACAGGGGGCATCGAGACCCAGTACTTC. The encoded protein is CASSQSGTGGIETQYF.

This clonotype was observed a single time. The V and J genes are TRBV2 and TRBJ2-3; TRBD1 matches at 7 bases. The germline V gene encodes CDR1 SNHLY and CDR2 FYNNEI. CDR3 size: 14 residues. J was trimmed by 1 base and V by 6 bases; bases with no gene match: 4. CDR3 nucleotides: TGTGCCAGCAGGACCGGGACAGGCACAGATACGCAGTATTTT. Amino acids: CASRTGTGTDTQYF.

The genes are TRBV10-3 and TRBJ2-7, with 9 positions matching TRBD2. Germline V lookup: CDR1 ENHRY, CDR2 SYGVKD. The length of the CDR3 is 15 residues. The V segment lost 7 bases and the J segment 9 bases; nucleotides outside the gene matches: 16. The CDR3 DNA sequence: TGTGCCATCAAGACCATTGGCGGGGGGGCCGAGGTGCAGTACTTC. Translation: CAIKTIGGGAEVQYF.

This clonotype was observed many times. The chain has TRBV10-3 and TRBJ1-6; D might be TRBD1 (6 bases). Deletions cut 6 bases from V and 7 bases from J, with 13 bases between. CDR3 length: 14 amino acids. Germline assignment: CDR1 ENHRY and CDR2 SYGVKD. Here the CDR3 DNA reads TGTGCCATCAGCGAGGACAGCCGGAATTCACCCCTCCACTTT. It encodes CAISEDSRNSPLHF.

The sample holds many counts of this clonotype. The chain carries TRBV5-1 and TRBJ2-5, with D possibly being TRBD2 (5 bases). V was trimmed by 4 bases and J by 7 bases, leaving 11 bases between them. Germline lookup yields CDR1 SGHRS and CDR2 YFSETQ. The CDR3 is 12 residues long. As DNA, the CDR3 is TGCGCCAGCAGCCCAGAGGCGGGGACCCAGTACTTC. Protein: CASSPEAGTQYF.

This clonotype was seen repeatedly, ten times or more. This chain links TRBV6-2 or TRBV6-3 with TRBJ1-5; 7 bases map to TRBD1. V was clipped by 8 bases and J by 1 base; unmatched bases: 11. The germline gives CDR1 MNHEY, CDR2 SVGEGT. The CDR3 totals 16 residues. Here the CDR3 reads CASGLKQGLSNQPQHF. The DNA for the CDR3 is TGTGCCAGCGGCCTAAAACAGGGGTTGAGCAATCAGCCCCAGCATTTT.

This clonotype was found many times. The chain joins TRBV12-3 or TRBV12-4 to TRBJ1-1, with D unclear. The CDR3 contains 15 residues. Between the trimmed V and J ends, which lost 0 bases and 1 base, there was a span of 9 bases. CDR3 DNA: TGTGCCAGCAGTTTAGCGGGCAGTGCGAACACTGAAGCTTTCTTT. Translation: CASSLAGSANTEAFF.

This clonotype was seen a single time. The rearrangement joins TRBV20-1 to TRBJ2-3; the D gene is possibly TRBD1 (5 bases). From germline, CDR1 is DFQATT and CDR2 SNEGSKA (reference sequence). Trimming removed 3 bases at V and 6 bases at J, with 10 bases between. The CDR3 spans 12 residues. This CDR3 is CSARGLADTQYF. Here the CDR3 DNA reads TGCAGTGCTAGGGGGCTGGCGGATACGCAGTATTTT.

In this sample, this clonotype turned up a few times. This sequence joins TRBV5-1 and TRBJ2-3; no clear D. The CDR3 sequence is 14 residues long. V gave up 2 bases and J gave up 0 bases, with 7 bases separating them. The germline CDR1 and CDR2 sequences are SGHRS and YFSETQ. CDR3 amino acids: CASSFVASTDTQYF. The CDR3 DNA follows: TGCGCCAGCAGCTTCGTTGCTAGCACAGATACGCAGTATTTT.

This clonotype was picked up a small number of times. This chain links TRBV12-3 or TRBV12-4 with TRBJ2-1, with TRBD2 as a possible D gene (5 bases). The CDR3 spans 17 residues. The germline V and J ends were trimmed by 5 bases and 3 bases, with 20 bases remaining between them. The DNA for the CDR3 is TGTGCCAGCAGTCGTGCCCCTATGGGCGGGTTCTACAATGAGCAGTTCTTC. It yields the protein CASSRAPMGGFYNEQFF.

This clonotype showed up many times. V usage is TRBV6-6 and J usage is TRBJ2-7; TRBD1 might be the D (6 bases). The V end lost 5 bases, the J end lost 6 bases, and 11 bases lay between the germline ends. CDR1 and CDR2 from the germline V gene are MNHNY and SVGAGI (reference sequence). This CDR3 is 12 amino acids long. CDR3 in amino acids: CASSTGQREQYF. The CDR3 region has the DNA TGTGCCAGCAGTACCGGACAGCGCGAGCAGTACTTC.

Ten or more counts support this clonotype. The chain is built from TRBV4-3 and TRBJ2-2; no clear D gene. CDR1 and CDR2 from the germline V gene are LGHNA and YSLEER. This CDR3 comprises 16 residues. Trimming removed 0 bases from V and 6 bases from J, with 14 bases in between. CDR3 nucleotide sequence: TGCGCCAGCAGCCAAGATCCCCCCGGCGGTCCCGGGGAGCTGTTTTTT. Its protein product is CASSQDPPGGPGELFF.

This clonotype was detected a few times. The V call is TRBV5-1, the J call TRBJ2-1, with TRBD1 identical over 7 bases. CDR1 and CDR2 (germline): SGHRS, YFSETQ. J was trimmed by 10 bases and V by 1 base; bases with no gene match: 11. The CDR3 has 15 residues. The CDR3 nucleotides are TGCGCCAGCAGCTTGTTCTCCAGGGGGTTCTCAGAGCAGTTCTTC. Its translation: CASSLFSRGFSEQFF.

This clonotype was counted many times. V usage is TRBV9 and J usage is TRBJ2-2, with D possibly being TRBD1 (6 bases). Per the germline V gene, CDR1 is SGDLS and CDR2 is YYNGEE. There are 15 residues in the CDR3. Trimming left V 4 bases short and J 0 bases short, with 10 bases between. CDR3 protein: CASSPRTANTGELFF. The DNA for the CDR3 is TGTGCCAGCAGCCCACGGACAGCGAACACCGGGGAGCTGTTTTTT.